This T cell receptor (beta chain) emerged from a study of cytomegalovirus exposure and HLA in healthy donors. Trimming pared 1 base from V and 0 bases from J, leaving 13 bases between. CDR1 is MGHRA, CDR2 YSYEKL, per germline. CDR3 length: 17 amino acids. Assay used: immunoSEQ multiplex PCR; TCRdb lists only in-frame clones, some missing. The sample carries some 320,000 clones, 75% to 90% recorded once. V usage is TRBV4-1 and J usage is TRBJ1-3, with D uncertain. Sequenced: PBMCs. The sequence was collected from a woman aged 25 to 39 in good health and CMV-seropositive. DNA of the CDR3: TGCGCCAGCAGCCAAGGAGATCGGTTCCTCTCTGGAAACACCATATATTTT. Translation gives CASSQGDRFLSGNTIYF.